This T cell receptor (beta chain) is from a study of shared clonotypes between healthy human individuals. Overall study: The study used three CD4 naive, three CD4 memory, two CD8 naive and one CD8 memory plate per donor.

At the deep level, the assay was run. Method: immunoSEQ multiplex PCR; TCRdb's copy keeps in-frame clones and lacks some. Altogether more than 550,000 clones are present, roughly two thirds being singletons, with the ten largest covering approximately 2%. The V gene's germline CDR1 is SGHRS and CDR2 YFSETQ. V was pared by 0 bases and J by 4 bases, with 6 bases of the junction left unmatched. This CDR3 is built from 16 residues. This chain links TRBV5-1 with TRBJ2-2, with TRBD1 identical over 7 bases. The TCR originated in a woman in her 30s in good health. What was sequenced was memory CD4+ T cells sorted from blood. Indicated subset: CD45RA-negative fraction. CDR3 sequence reads: CASSLARGGVTGELFF. The CDR3 nucleotides read TGCGCCAGCAGCTTGGCCAGAGGGGGCGTCACCGGGGAGCTGTTTTTT.